This TCR beta chain is from a study of blood T cell repertoires in COVID-19. This CDR3 contains 14 residues. Per the germline V gene, CDR1 is LNHDA and CDR2 is SQIVND (reference sequence). With 6 bases clipped from V and 4 bases from J, the junction kept 3 bases outside the gene matches. As handled by the study authors: Estimation of nucleated cell counts was performed using reference gene primer amplification. The protocol was immunoSEQ multiplex PCR, while the TCRdb copy is restricted to in-frame clones and leaves out a portion. V, J and clone size were drawn from that table, and D and trimming were deduced from the DNA. In the table there are some 130,000 clones, roughly four fifths of which are singletons. Enrollees, about 18 to 89 years old, lived in fewer than 25 US areas.

Source material: PBMCs or T cells enriched from blood (not recorded which). This sequence joins TRBV19 and TRBJ2-1; 10 bases fit TRBD1. The sequence was collected from a man aged 40-49 years with acute COVID-19. The CDR3 nucleotides read TGTGCCAGTAGCGGGACAGGGGTTTACAATGAGCAGTTCTTC. Its protein is CASSGTGVYNEQFF.